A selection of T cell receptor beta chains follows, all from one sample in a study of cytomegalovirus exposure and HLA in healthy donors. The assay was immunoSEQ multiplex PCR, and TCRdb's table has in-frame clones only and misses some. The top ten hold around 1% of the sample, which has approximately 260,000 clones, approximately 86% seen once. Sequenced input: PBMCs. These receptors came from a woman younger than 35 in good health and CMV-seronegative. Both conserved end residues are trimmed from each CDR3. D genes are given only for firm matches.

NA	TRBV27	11	ASSRDIVQPQH
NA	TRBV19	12	ASSKGQGIYEQY
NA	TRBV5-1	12	ASRSGPGDEKLF
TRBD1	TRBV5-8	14	ASSPGDRGAGQPQH
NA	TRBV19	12	ASSTDRLNTEAF
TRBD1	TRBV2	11	ASGGQGVYEQY
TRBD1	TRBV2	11	ATGTGRSDEQY
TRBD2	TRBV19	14	ASSVSGGAFADTQY
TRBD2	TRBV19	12	ASTETSGSWWQY
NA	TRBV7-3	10	ASSSRLRGYT
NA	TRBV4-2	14	ASSQDLRGGSYEQY
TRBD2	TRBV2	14	ASSEIGGRAYNEQF
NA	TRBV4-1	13	ASSQVIGGNYEQY
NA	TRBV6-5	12	ASSEQAPLYEQY
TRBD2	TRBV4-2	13	ASSQVWGLAGGQD
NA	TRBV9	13	ASSVVGQSNEKLF
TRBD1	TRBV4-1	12	ASSQETGLEPQH
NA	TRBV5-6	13	ASSLDRIVGHGYT
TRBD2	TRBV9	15	ASSVVGLAGFQETQY
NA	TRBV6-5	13	ASNPGTTTNEKLF
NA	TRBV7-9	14	ASSLVSGDANYGYT
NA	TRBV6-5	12	ASSSGLGSYEQY
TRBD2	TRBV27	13	ASSLRLAGAYEQY